This T cell receptor beta chain was captured by sequencing in a study of T-cell reconstitution after alpha-beta-depleted transplantation in children. TCRbeta library construction was performed incorporating unique molecular identifiers. TCRdb called the PCR reads again in MiXCR, with one record for every CDR3 protein. The sample carries 200,000 to 300,000 distinct CDR3 sequences, around 12% recorded once. The CDR3 is 14 residues long. The germline CDR1 and CDR2 sequences are SGHTA and FQGNSA. V dropped 4 bases and J dropped 2 bases, with 12 bases sitting between them. The source material was PBMCs from the stem cell graft donor, sampled from the stem cell graft. The TCR originated in a human donor who donated a stem cell graft to a child with acute lymphoblastic leukemia. The J gene is TRBJ2-7, the V gene TRBV7-2; either TRBD1 or TRBD2 may supply D (5 bases each). CDR3 DNA sequence: TGTGCCAGCAGCTACGGGACGAGGGCCTACGAGCAGTACTTC. Amino acid sequence: CASSYGTRAYEQYF.